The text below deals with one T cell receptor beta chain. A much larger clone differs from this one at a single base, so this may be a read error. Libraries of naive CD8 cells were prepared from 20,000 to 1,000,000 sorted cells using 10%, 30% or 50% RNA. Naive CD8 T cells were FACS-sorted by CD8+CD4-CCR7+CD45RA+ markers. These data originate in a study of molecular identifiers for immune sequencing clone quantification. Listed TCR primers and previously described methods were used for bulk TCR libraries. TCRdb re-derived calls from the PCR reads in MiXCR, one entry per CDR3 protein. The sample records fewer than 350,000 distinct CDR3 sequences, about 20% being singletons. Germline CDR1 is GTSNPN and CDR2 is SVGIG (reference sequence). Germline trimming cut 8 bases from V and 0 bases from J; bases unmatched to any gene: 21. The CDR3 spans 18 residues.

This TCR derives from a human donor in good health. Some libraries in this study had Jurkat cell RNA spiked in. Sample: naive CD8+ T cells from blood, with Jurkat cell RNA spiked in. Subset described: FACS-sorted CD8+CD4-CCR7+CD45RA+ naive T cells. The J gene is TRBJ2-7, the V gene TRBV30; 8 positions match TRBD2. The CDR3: CASSSWPGGASSSYEQYF. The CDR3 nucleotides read TGTGCCAGCAGTTCATGGCCCGGGGGGGCGTCCAGCTCCTACGAGCAGTACTTC.